The 2 T cell receptor beta chains listed next were all sequenced from one sample in a study of cytomegalovirus exposure and HLA in healthy donors. The PCR used 60 Vbeta and 13 Jbeta primers. This table comes from immunoSEQ multiplex PCR, and its TCRdb copy is limited to in-frame clones, with some not included. The sample table includes approximately 130,000 clones. The source material was PBMCs. The receptors were sampled from a woman aged 55-70 years in good health and CMV-seronegative.

The chain employs TRBV5-8 and TRBJ2-3; 12 nucleotides agree with TRBD2. Germline V CDR1 and CDR2: SGHTS, YDEGEE. CDR3 length: 15 amino acids. V lost 4 bases, J lost 3 bases, and 3 bases stayed unmatched. CDR3 protein: CASSPSGGATDTQYF. The CDR3, as DNA: TGTGCCAGCAGCCCTAGCGGGGGGGCAACAGATACGCAGTATTTT.

The chain couples TRBV28 to TRBJ1-1, with D unclear. Germline V gives CDR1 MDHEN, CDR2 SYDVKM. With 6 bases removed from V and 6 bases from J, the gap between germline ends came to 14 bases. The CDR3 length is 13 residues. The CDR3 region has the DNA TGTGCCAGCAGGCGGCCGGTCTCTTCTGAAGCTTTCTTT. Translated, it gives CASRRPVSSEAFF.